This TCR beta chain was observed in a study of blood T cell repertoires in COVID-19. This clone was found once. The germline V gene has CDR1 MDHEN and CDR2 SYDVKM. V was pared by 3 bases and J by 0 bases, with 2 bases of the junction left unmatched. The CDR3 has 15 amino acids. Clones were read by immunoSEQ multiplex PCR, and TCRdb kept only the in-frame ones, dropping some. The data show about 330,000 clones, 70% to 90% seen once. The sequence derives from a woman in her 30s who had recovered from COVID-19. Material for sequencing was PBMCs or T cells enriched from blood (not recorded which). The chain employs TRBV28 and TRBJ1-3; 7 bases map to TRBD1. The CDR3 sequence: CASSFRGNSGNTIYF. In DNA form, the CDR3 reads TGTGCCAGCAGTTTCAGGGGGAACTCTGGAAACACCATATATTTT.